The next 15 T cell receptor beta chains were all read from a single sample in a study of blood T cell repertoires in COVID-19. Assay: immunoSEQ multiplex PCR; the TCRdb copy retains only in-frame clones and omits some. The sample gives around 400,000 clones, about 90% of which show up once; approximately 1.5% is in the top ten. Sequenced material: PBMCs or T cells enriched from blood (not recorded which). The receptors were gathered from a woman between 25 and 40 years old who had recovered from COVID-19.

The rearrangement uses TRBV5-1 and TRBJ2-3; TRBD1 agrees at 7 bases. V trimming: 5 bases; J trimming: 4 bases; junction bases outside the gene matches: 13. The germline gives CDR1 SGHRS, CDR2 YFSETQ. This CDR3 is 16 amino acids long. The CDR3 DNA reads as TGCGCCAGCAGTTTACCCTCCGGGACAGTCGCAGATACGCAGTATTTT. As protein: CASSLPSGTVADTQYF. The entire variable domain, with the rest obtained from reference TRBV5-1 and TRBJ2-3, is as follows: KAGVTQTPRYLIKTRGQQVTLSCSPISGHRSVSWYQQTPGQGLQFLFEYFSETQRNKGNFPGRFSGRQFSNSRSEMNVSTLELGDSALYLCASSLPSGTVADTQYFGPGTRLTVL.

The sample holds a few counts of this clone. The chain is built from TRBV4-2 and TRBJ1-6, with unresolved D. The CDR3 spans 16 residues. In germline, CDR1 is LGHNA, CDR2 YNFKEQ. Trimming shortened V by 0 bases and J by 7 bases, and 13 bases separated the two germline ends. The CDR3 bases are TGTGCCAGCAGCCAAGATAACAGTCTTCGGAATTCACCCCTCCACTTT. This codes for CASSQDNSLRNSPLHF.

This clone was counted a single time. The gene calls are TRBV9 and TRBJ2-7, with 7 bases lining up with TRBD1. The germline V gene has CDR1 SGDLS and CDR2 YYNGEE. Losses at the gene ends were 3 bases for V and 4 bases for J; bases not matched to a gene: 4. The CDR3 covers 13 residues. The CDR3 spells CASSGGTAYEQYF. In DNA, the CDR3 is TGTGCCAGCAGCGGAGGGACAGCGTACGAGCAGTACTTC.

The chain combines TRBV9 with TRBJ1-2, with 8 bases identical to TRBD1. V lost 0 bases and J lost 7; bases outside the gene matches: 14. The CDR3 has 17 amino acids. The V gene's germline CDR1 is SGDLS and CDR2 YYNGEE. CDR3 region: CASSVASGQALYGGYTF. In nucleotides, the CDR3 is TGTGCCAGCAGCGTAGCATCGGGACAGGCCCTATACGGTGGCTACACCTTC.

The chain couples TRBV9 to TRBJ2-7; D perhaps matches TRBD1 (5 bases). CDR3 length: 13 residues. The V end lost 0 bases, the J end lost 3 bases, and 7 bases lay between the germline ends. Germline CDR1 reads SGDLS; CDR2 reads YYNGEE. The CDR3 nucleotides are TGTGCCAGCAGCGTAGCTGACAGCTACGAGCAGTACTTC. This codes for CASSVADSYEQYF.

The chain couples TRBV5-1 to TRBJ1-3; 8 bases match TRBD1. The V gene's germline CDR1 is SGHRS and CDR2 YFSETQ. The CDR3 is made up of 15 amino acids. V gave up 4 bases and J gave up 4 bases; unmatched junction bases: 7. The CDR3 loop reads CASSMDRAKGNTIYF. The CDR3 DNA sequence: TGCGCCAGCAGCATGGACAGGGCGAAAGGAAACACCATATATTTT.

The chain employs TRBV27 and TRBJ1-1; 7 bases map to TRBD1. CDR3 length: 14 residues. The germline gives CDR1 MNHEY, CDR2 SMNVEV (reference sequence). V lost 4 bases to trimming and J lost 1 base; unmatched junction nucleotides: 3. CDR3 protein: CASSSGTANTEAFF. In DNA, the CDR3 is TGTGCCAGCAGTTCCGGGACAGCGAACACTGAAGCTTTCTTT.

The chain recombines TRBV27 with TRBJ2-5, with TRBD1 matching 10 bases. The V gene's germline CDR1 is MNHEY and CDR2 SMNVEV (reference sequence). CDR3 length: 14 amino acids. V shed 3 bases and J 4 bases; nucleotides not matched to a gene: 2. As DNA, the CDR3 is TGTGCCAGCAGTTTTGACAGGGGGCGAGAGACCCAGTACTTC. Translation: CASSFDRGRETQYF.

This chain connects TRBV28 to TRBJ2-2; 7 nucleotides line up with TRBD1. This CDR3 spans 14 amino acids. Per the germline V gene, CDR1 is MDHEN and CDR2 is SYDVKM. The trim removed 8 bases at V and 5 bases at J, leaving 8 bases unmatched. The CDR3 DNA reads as TGTGCCAGCGAAGTACAGGGGTCGACCGGGGAGCTGTTTTTT. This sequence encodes CASEVQGSTGELFF.

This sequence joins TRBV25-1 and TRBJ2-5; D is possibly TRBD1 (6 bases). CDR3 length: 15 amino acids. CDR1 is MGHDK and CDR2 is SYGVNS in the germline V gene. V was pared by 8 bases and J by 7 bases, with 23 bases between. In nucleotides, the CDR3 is TGTGCCAGCGGGTCTACCGGGACACTTCGGGCGACCCAGTACTTC. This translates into CASGSTGTLRATQYF.

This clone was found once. The CDR3, as DNA: TGTGCCACCCTAAGGGAGGGCGGGAATGAGCAGTTCTTC. This gives the protein CATLREGGNEQFF. This chain connects TRBV9 to TRBJ2-1; TRBD2 matches 7 bases. V lost 9 bases to trimming and J lost 7 bases; unmatched junction nucleotides: 10. The V gene's germline CDR1 is SGDLS and CDR2 YYNGEE. The CDR3 has 13 amino acids.

CDR3 DNA: TGTGCCTGGAGTGGTTATACAGGGGCCGATCAGTACTTC. It yields the protein CAWSGYTGADQYF. The chain links TRBV30 to TRBJ2-7, with 7 bases aligning to TRBD1. Germline V CDR1 and CDR2: GTSNPN, SVGIG (reference sequence). This CDR3 contains 13 residues. Germline trimming cut 1 base from V and 10 bases from J; bases unmatched to any gene: 10.

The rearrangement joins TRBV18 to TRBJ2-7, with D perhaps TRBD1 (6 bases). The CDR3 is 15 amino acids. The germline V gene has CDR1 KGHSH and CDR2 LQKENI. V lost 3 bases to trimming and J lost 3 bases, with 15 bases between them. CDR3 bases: TGTGCCAGCTCACCGGAGCCGCCCAGGGGCTACGAGCAGTACTTC. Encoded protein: CASSPEPPRGYEQYF.

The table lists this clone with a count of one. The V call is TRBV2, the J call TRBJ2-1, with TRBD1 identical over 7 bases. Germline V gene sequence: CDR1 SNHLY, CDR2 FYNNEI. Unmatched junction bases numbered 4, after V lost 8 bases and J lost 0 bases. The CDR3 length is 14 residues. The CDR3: CASLDRVSYNEQFF. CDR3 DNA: TGTGCCAGCCTAGACAGGGTCTCCTACAATGAGCAGTTCTTC.

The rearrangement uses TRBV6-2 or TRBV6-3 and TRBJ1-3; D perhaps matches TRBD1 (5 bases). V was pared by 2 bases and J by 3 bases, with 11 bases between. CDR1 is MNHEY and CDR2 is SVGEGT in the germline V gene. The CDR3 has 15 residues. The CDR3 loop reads CASSYDSHSGNTIYF. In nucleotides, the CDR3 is TGTGCCAGCAGTTACGACAGCCACAGTGGAAACACCATATATTTT.